A single sample is the source of the 15 T cell receptor beta chains below, sequenced in a study of blood T cell repertoires in COVID-19. Libraries were prepared by immunoSEQ multiplex PCR; TCRdb keeps only in-frame clonotypes and omits some of them. The profile shows 65,000 to 80,000 clones, roughly 90% of them singletons. Source material: peripheral blood. The receptors originated from a human donor in a cohort sampled during active COVID-19.

This CDR3 is CAISAGQDTDTQYF. DNA for the CDR3: TGTGCCATCAGTGCGGGACAGGACACAGATACGCAGTATTTT. The chain employs TRBV10-3 and TRBJ2-3; the match to TRBD1 covers 8 bases. V shed 4 bases, J shed 2 bases, and the junction held 2 bases outside the gene matches. CDR3 length: 14 amino acids. Germline-derived CDR1 and CDR2 are ENHRY and SYGVKD.

This sequence joins TRBV19 and TRBJ2-5; TRBD2 agrees at 12 bases. Germline V gene lookup returns CDR1 LNHDA and CDR2 SQIVND (reference sequence). This CDR3 contains 18 residues. Germline trimming cut 3 bases from V and 2 bases from J; bases unmatched to any gene: 10. CDR3 protein: CASSIAGLAGSYQETQYF. CDR3 nucleotides: TGTGCCAGTAGTATCGCAGGACTAGCGGGGAGCTATCAAGAGACCCAGTACTTC.

V gene TRBV5-5 combines with J gene TRBJ1-2; 7 nucleotides match TRBD1. This CDR3 is 17 amino acids long. Germline CDR1 reads SGHKS; CDR2 reads YYEKEE (reference sequence). J gave up 6 bases and V 2 bases, and 16 bases lay outside the gene matches. Here the CDR3 reads CASSLDKGTAVGHGYTF. Written as DNA, the CDR3 is TGTGCCAGCAGCTTAGATAAAGGGACAGCTGTCGGGCATGGCTACACCTTC.

The rearrangement joins TRBV27 to TRBJ2-1; unclear D gene. V was cut by 3 bases and J by 7 bases, with 7 bases left in between. Germline CDR1 MNHEY, CDR2 SMNVEV (reference sequence). The CDR3 contains 12 residues. CDR3 DNA sequence: TGTGCCAGCAGTTTTCGCGGTAATGAGCAGTTCTTC. Its translation is CASSFRGNEQFF.

The chain couples TRBV5-8 to TRBJ2-1; the match to TRBD2 covers 15 bases. The V gene end was trimmed by 6 bases and the J gene end by 10 bases; junction bases not matched to a gene: 8. Germline V gene sequence: CDR1 SGHTS, CDR2 YDEGEE. The CDR3 loop spans 15 amino acids. The CDR3 sequence: CASKHGLAGGLEQFF. The CDR3 DNA reads TGTGCCAGCAAGCACGGACTAGCGGGGGGGCTCGAGCAGTTCTTC.

The V and J genes are TRBV11-2 and TRBJ1-6, with D hard to call. The CDR3 is 17 amino acids. Trimming shortened V by 0 bases and J by 9 bases, and 18 bases separated the two germline ends. Per the germline V gene, CDR1 is SGHAT and CDR2 is FQNNGV. CDR3 sequence (DNA): TGTGCCAGCAGCTTAGATCAGCTCCCGGGGATGGGTTCACCCCTCCACTTT. Translated: CASSLDQLPGMGSPLHF.

The V gene is TRBV2, the J gene TRBJ2-5; 13 bases map to TRBD2. The germline V gene encodes CDR1 SNHLY and CDR2 FYNNEI. The CDR3 contains 15 residues. V lost 5 bases, J lost 5 bases, and 5 bases stayed unmatched. CDR3 nucleotide sequence: TGTGCCAGCAGTACTAGCGGGAGGGCCGATGAGACCCAGTACTTC. This codes for CASSTSGRADETQYF.

On this clone itself: One end of the junction is discordant with germline, which a read error may explain. V gene TRBV3-1 (or the pseudogene TRBV3-2) combines with J gene TRBJ1-3, with 8 nucleotides matching TRBD1. Germline V CDR1 and CDR2: LGHDT, YNNKEL (reference sequence). This CDR3 spans 11 amino acids. In nucleotides, the CDR3 is TGTGCCAGCAGCCAAGAGGGACAGGATGGATTT. This sequence encodes CASSQEGQDGF.

J is TRBJ2-7 and V is TRBV6-5; D call uncertain. CDR3 length: 15 residues. The V gene's germline CDR1 is MNHEY and CDR2 SVGAGI. The V end was cut by 0 bases, the J end by 1 base, with 10 bases between. CDR3 DNA sequence: TGTGCCAGCAGTTACTCGACCGGGTTTTCCTACGAGCAGTACTTC. This codes for CASSYSTGFSYEQYF.

CDR3 amino acids: CASSVGGNSNQPQHF. The CDR3 coding sequence is TGTGCCAGCAGCGTCGGAGGGAATAGCAATCAGCCCCAGCATTTT. V is TRBV9 and J is TRBJ1-5; D is unresolved. This CDR3 spans 15 amino acids. V shed 2 bases and J shed 0 bases, with 9 bases lying between them. Germline V CDR1 and CDR2: SGDLS, YYNGEE.

The chain employs TRBV5-1 and TRBJ1-3; D remains unclear. Trimming left V 0 bases short and J 2 bases short, with 12 bases between. This CDR3 is built from 16 residues. Germline V gene sequence: CDR1 SGHRS, CDR2 YFSETQ. The CDR3 loop reads CASSLEVAAPGNTIYF. CDR3 sequence (DNA): TGCGCCAGCAGCTTGGAGGTGGCGGCTCCTGGAAACACCATATATTTT.

V usage is TRBV18 and J usage is TRBJ1-2; 8 nucleotides line up with TRBD1. The ends lost 0 bases at V and 8 bases at J; junction bases unmatched: 8. The CDR3 covers 15 residues. CDR1 and CDR2 from the germline V gene are KGHSH and LQKENI. The CDR3 region has the DNA TGTGCCAGCTCACCACCGCGAGACAGGGGCGTAGGCTACACCTTC. This encodes CASSPPRDRGVGYTF.

This clone has a single count. The rearrangement uses TRBV2 and TRBJ2-3; 8 bases agree with TRBD2. Per germline, CDR1 SNHLY and CDR2 FYNNEI. Trimming cost V 7 bases and J 5 bases; bases outside gene matches: 5. The CDR3 has 13 amino acids. CDR3 protein: CASTSGSGDTQYF. CDR3 in DNA: TGTGCCAGCACTAGCGGGTCGGGAGATACGCAGTATTTT.

The rearrangement joins TRBV3-1 (or the pseudogene TRBV3-2) to TRBJ2-3; 7 bases align to TRBD1. CDR1 and CDR2 (germline): LGHDT, YNNKEL (reference sequence). The CDR3 is 14 residues long. V dropped 7 bases and J dropped 4; count of bases not matched to a gene: 8. The CDR3 reads CASTPGTAPDTQYF. In DNA, the CDR3 is TGTGCCAGCACCCCAGGGACAGCGCCAGATACGCAGTATTTT.

CDR3 in amino acids: CASSLMPGRGSYEQYF. The CDR3 DNA reads TGTGCCAGCAGCCTAATGCCTGGACGGGGATCCTACGAGCAGTACTTC. This chain joins TRBV7-9 and TRBJ2-7; the D gene is possibly TRBD2 (5 bases). Trimming pared 5 bases from V and 1 base from J, leaving 18 bases between. Per the germline V gene, CDR1 is SEHNR and CDR2 is FQNEAQ (reference sequence). This CDR3 contains 16 residues.